The 15 T cell receptor beta chains presented below share a single source sample, sequenced in a study of blood T cell repertoires in COVID-19 (dated by TCRdb to 2018 to 2020). Library creation used the immunoSEQ multiplex PCR assay. Held by TCRdb, this immuneACCESS table contains in-frame sequences only and omits some clones. Under half of the omission traces to an unresolved V gene where checked; the cause of the rest is unknown. This sample has around 230,000 clones in its table, and 75% to 90% of those were observed once. Around 27% of the sample goes to the ten largest clones. Material for sequencing was peripheral blood. The origin of the receptors is a man between 40 and 49 years old with acute or convalescent COVID-19.

The chain combines TRBV5-1 with TRBJ2-2, with 9 bases identical to TRBD1. The CDR3 is made up of 17 amino acids. Looked up from germline, CDR1 is SGHRS and CDR2 is YFSETQ. The V and J ends lost 0 bases and 5 bases, in that order; junction bases with no gene match: 8. The CDR3 DNA follows: TGCGCCAGCAGCTTGGGGGACAGGGCCAGGGGTACCGGGGAGCTGTTTTTT. It codes for CASSLGDRARGTGELFF.

The chain combines TRBV11-2 with TRBJ1-5; TRBD1 agrees at 7 bases. The germline V gene has CDR1 SGHAT and CDR2 FQNNGV. The CDR3 loop spans 13 amino acids. Trimming took 5 bases from V and 4 from J; bases not matched to a gene: 2. In nucleotides, the CDR3 is TGTGCCAGCAGCCAGGGACAGAATCAGCCCCAGCATTTT. As protein: CASSQGQNQPQHF. Filled out from reference TRBV11-2 and TRBJ1-5, the complete variable domain reads EAGVAQSPRYKIIEKRQSVAFWCNPISGHATLYWYQQILGQGPKLLIQFQNNGVVDDSQLPKDRFSAERLKGVDSTLKIQPAKLEDSAVYLCASSQGQNQPQHFGDGTRLSIL.

The rearrangement links TRBV14 to TRBJ2-1, with D possibly matching TRBD1 (5 bases). Trimming took 4 bases from V and 6 from J, leaving 16 bases between them. The CDR3 is made up of 15 amino acids. CDR1 SGHDN and CDR2 FVKESK come from the germline V gene. As DNA, the CDR3 is TGTGCCAGCAGCCCCGGACATCACCCCTTCAATGAGCAGTTCTTC. Translated: CASSPGHHPFNEQFF.

The chain has TRBV2 and TRBJ2-3; possibly TRBD1 for D (5 bases). CDR1 SNHLY and CDR2 FYNNEI come from the germline V gene. The CDR3 covers 15 residues. Trimming took 5 bases from V and 0 from J, leaving 12 bases between them. The CDR3 region is CASSIRQSSTDTQYF. The DNA for the CDR3 is TGTGCCAGCAGTATCAGACAGTCGAGCACAGATACGCAGTATTTT. The whole variable domain, remainder taken from reference TRBV2 and TRBJ2-3, is EPEVTQTPSHQVTQMGQEVILRCVPISNHLYFYWYRQILGQKVEFLVSFYNNEISEKSEIFDDQFSVERPDGSNFTLKIRSTKLEDSAMYFCASSIRQSSTDTQYFGPGTRLTVL.

The genes are TRBV4-1 and TRBJ1-4, with D perhaps TRBD1 (5 bases). Trimming stripped 0 bases from V and 8 bases from J, with 16 bases between. Looked up from germline, CDR1 is MGHRA and CDR2 is YSYEKL. CDR3 length: 16 residues. The CDR3 nucleotides read TGCGCCAGCAGCCAAGATAAGACACAGGATGGAGAAAAACTGTTTTTT. Protein product: CASSQDKTQDGEKLFF.

The chain uses TRBV9 and TRBJ2-1, with D uncertain. This CDR3 spans 13 amino acids. CDR1 is SGDLS, CDR2 YYNGEE, per germline. V lost 0 bases and J lost 6, with 7 bases in between. The CDR3 DNA reads TGTGCCAGCAGCGTAGCTCGTCCCAATGAGCAGTTCTTC. This gives the protein CASSVARPNEQFF.

The chain has TRBV29-1 and TRBJ2-2, with 12 bases lining up with TRBD2. This CDR3 region has 14 residues. In germline, CDR1 is SQVTM, CDR2 ANQGSEA. V was clipped by 6 bases and J by 3 bases; unmatched bases: 2. Here the CDR3 reads CSVTSGSDTGELFF. The DNA for the CDR3 is TGCAGCGTGACTAGCGGGAGTGACACCGGGGAGCTGTTTTTT.

This chain connects TRBV4-1 to TRBJ1-1; D not resolved. Trimming removed 4 bases from V and 5 bases from J, with 17 bases in between. Germline lookup yields CDR1 MGHRA and CDR2 YSYEKL. The CDR3 runs to 15 residues. In DNA form, the CDR3 reads TGCGCCAGCAGCCGCGACACCCGTAAAGGTACTGAAGCTTTCTTT. It translates to CASSRDTRKGTEAFF.

The genes are TRBV7-9 and TRBJ1-2; the D gene is possibly TRBD1 (6 bases). With 5 bases removed from V and 5 bases from J, the gap between germline ends came to 27 bases. Germline V gene lookup returns CDR1 SEHNR and CDR2 FQNEAQ (reference sequence). CDR3 length: 18 residues. The CDR3 is CASSQAFQGTLFGYGYTF. The CDR3 region has the DNA TGTGCCAGCAGCCAAGCCTTTCAGGGGACGCTCTTTGGGTATGGCTACACCTTC.

The chain recombines TRBV7-9 with TRBJ1-1; no clear D. The CDR3 extends over 12 amino acids. Germline-derived CDR1 and CDR2 are SEHNR and FQNEAQ (reference sequence). Trimming removed 3 bases at V and 10 bases at J, with 12 bases between. CDR3: CASSFVDSRAFF. CDR3 nucleotides: TGTGCCAGCAGCTTTGTAGACTCTCGAGCTTTCTTT.

The chain employs TRBV19 and TRBJ1-5; tentatively, D is TRBD1 (5 bases). The V gene's germline CDR1 is LNHDA and CDR2 SQIVND (reference sequence). V was cut by 3 bases and J by 0 bases, with 12 bases left in between. The CDR3 totals 16 residues. CDR3 amino acids: CASSMIGALSNQPQHF. Here the CDR3 DNA reads TGTGCCAGTAGTATGATAGGGGCCCTTAGCAATCAGCCCCAGCATTTT.

This clone was counted between two and nine times. The rearrangement joins TRBV3-1 (or the pseudogene TRBV3-2) to TRBJ2-1, with D tentatively TRBD1 (5 bases). CDR3 size: 13 residues. V was clipped by 8 bases and J by 7 bases, with 15 bases between them. Germline values: CDR1 LGHDT, CDR2 YNNKEL (reference sequence). CDR3 amino acids: CASGLAGWNEQFF. The DNA of the CDR3 is TGTGCCAGCGGGCTCGCAGGGTGGAATGAGCAGTTCTTC.

The chain employs TRBV14 and TRBJ2-1; 8 bases are a match to TRBD2. The CDR3 covers 14 residues. The J segment lost 7 bases and the V segment lost 4 bases, leaving 6 bases of the junction unmatched. CDR1 is SGHDN and CDR2 is FVKESK in the germline V gene. DNA of the CDR3: TGTGCCAGCAGCCTTCTCGGGGGGGGGAATGAGCAGTTCTTC. Protein sequence: CASSLLGGGNEQFF.

The CDR3 protein is CASSVMGQTNYGYTF. Here the CDR3 DNA reads TGTGCCAGCAGCGTAATGGGACAGACTAACTATGGCTACACCTTC. This chain joins TRBV9 and TRBJ1-2, with 7 positions matching TRBD1. V was clipped by 1 base and J by 0 bases; unmatched bases: 3. The germline V gene encodes CDR1 SGDLS and CDR2 YYNGEE. This CDR3 spans 15 amino acids.

This clone appeared a few times. The chain uses TRBV7-9 and TRBJ1-1, with 11 bases lining up with TRBD1. CDR1 is SEHNR and CDR2 is FQNEAQ in the germline V gene (reference sequence). With V trimmed by 3 bases and J by 4 bases, 4 bases remained unmatched. CDR3 length: 15 residues. This CDR3 is CASSFPDRGRTEAFF. The CDR3 nucleotides are TGTGCCAGCAGCTTTCCGGACAGGGGGCGCACTGAAGCTTTCTTT.